This TCR beta chain was recovered during a study of cytomegalovirus exposure and HLA in healthy donors. Across the study: In an earlier analysis, 117 million unique TCR beta sequences were found from 200 million or so T cells.

CDR1 KGHSH and CDR2 LQKENI come from the germline V gene. This CDR3 is built from 14 residues. The V and J ends lost 6 bases and 3 bases respectively, with 15 bases between them. The PCR was carried out with 60 Vbeta primers and 13 Jbeta primers. The data were produced by immunoSEQ multiplex PCR, yet TCRdb's version contains in-frame clones alone and is incomplete. The table shows roughly 100,000 clones, with approximately 80% occurring only once. This TCR was recovered from a man aged 25 to 45 in good health and CMV-seronegative. Sequenced material: PBMCs. The chain links TRBV18 to TRBJ2-7; weak D call: TRBD2 (5 bases). In DNA, the CDR3 is TGTGCCAGCTCCCACCCTCCTAGCCTCTACGAGCAGTACTTC. Amino acid sequence: CASSHPPSLYEQYF.